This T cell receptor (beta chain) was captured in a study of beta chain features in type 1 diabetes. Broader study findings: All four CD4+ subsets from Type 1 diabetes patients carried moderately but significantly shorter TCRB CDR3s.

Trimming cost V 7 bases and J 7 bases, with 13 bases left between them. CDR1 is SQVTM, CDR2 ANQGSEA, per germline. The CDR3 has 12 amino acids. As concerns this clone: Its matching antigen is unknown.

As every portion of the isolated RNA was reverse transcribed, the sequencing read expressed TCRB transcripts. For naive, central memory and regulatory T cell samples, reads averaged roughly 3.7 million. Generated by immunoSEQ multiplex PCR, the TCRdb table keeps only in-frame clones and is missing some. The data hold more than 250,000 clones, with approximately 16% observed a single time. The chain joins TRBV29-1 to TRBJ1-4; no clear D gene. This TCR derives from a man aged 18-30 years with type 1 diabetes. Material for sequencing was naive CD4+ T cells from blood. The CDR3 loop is CSAGTRAEKLFF. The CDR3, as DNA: TGCAGCGCGGGAACGAGGGCTGAAAAACTGTTTTTT. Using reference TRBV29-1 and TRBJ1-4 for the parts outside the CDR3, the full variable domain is SAVISQKPSRDICQRGTSLTIQCQVDSQVTMMFWYRQQPGQSLTLIATANQGSEATYESGFVIDKFPISRPNLTFSTLTVSNMSPEDSSIYLCSAGTRAEKLFFGSGTQLSVL.